Each of the 5 T cell receptor beta chains below was sequenced from the same sample in a study of T cells in women clearing cervical HPV infection. Some clones are missing from TCRdb's copy, which holds only in-frame ones; the method was immunoSEQ multiplex PCR. This sample lists roughly 30,000 clones; its ten largest clones have about 4%. Sequencing input: blood buffy coat. Every receptor here comes from a woman between 18 and 75 years old with a cervical HPV16 infection that either progressed to CIN3+ or cleared (not recorded which).

With regard to this clone: Read sequence stops 3 residues before the CDR3 end, and the germline J gene provides the missing end. This chain joins TRBV6-1 and TRBJ2-1, with 12 bases matching TRBD2. Germline lookup yields CDR1 MNHNS and CDR2 SASEGT. This CDR3 is 16 amino acids long. The V and J ends lost 4 bases and 5 bases, in that order; junction bases with no gene match: 6. CDR3 sequence: CASSVPTSGSHNEQFF. CDR3 DNA, as far as it was read: TGTGCCAGCAGTGTCCCGACTAGCGGGAGCCACAATGAG.

As to this clone: The read halts 3 residues ahead of the CDR3 end, with the missing end drawn from the germline J gene. The V gene is TRBV19, the J gene TRBJ2-1; D gene unclear. V was cut by 0 bases and J by 2 bases, with 8 bases left in between. The germline CDR1 and CDR2 sequences are LNHDA and SQIVND (reference sequence). The CDR3 runs 15 residues. The CDR3 spells CASSIEGVPYNEQFF. Incomplete CDR3 DNA: TGTGCCAGTAGTATAGAAGGTGTCCCCTACAATGAG.

On this clone: From the germline J gene comes the end of the CDR3, since the read stops 3 residues before it. The genes are TRBV19 and TRBJ2-2; TRBD2 agrees at 16 bases. This CDR3 spans 19 amino acids. J was trimmed by 2 bases and V by 6 bases; bases with no gene match: 9. Germline CDR1 and CDR2: LNHDA and SQIVND (reference sequence). The DNA read from the CDR3 is TGTGCCAGTAGCTTACAGGGACTAGCGGGAGGGCCCAACACCGGGGAG. Translated: CASSLQGLAGGPNTGE. The entire CDR3 reads CASSLQGLAGGPNTGELFF.

Regarding this clone: Read data end 3 residues before the CDR3 end; the end is taken from the germline J gene. The J gene is TRBJ2-3, the V gene TRBV30, with D hard to call. The CDR3 has 13 residues. Germline V gives CDR1 GTSNPN, CDR2 SVGIG (reference sequence). The chain's CDR3 is CAWSLGGQETQYF. The part of the CDR3 DNA that was read is TGTGCCTGGAGTCTCGGCGGCCAAGAGACG.

A word on this clone: The read finishes 3 residues shy of the CDR3 end, and the germline J gene is used to complete it. The chain uses TRBV5-1 and TRBJ2-7, with 10 bases that match TRBD2. Germline-derived CDR1 and CDR2 are SGHRS and YFSETQ. The V segment lost 0 bases and the J segment 5 bases; nucleotides outside the gene matches: 8. The CDR3 length is 16 residues. The CDR3 protein is CASSLVVAGGSDEQYF. The sequenced part of the CDR3 DNA is TGCGCCAGCAGCTTGGTGGTAGCGGGAGGTTCAGACGAG. Based on the CDR3 plus reference TRBV5-1 and TRBJ2-7, the full variable domain is KAGVTQTPRYLIKTRGQQVTLSCSPISGHRSVSWYQQTPGQGLQFLFEYFSETQRNKGNFPGRFSGRQFSNSRSEMNVSTLELGDSALYLCASSLVVAGGSDEQYFGPGTRLTVT.